The clone carrying this TCR beta chain appeared many times. Its specificity is not known. The data originate from a study of T cells in Graves' hyperthyroidism and ophthalmopathy. Findings and caveats of the study: Most clonotypes that expanded in the thyroid above 0.001 also showed up in blood.

Active moderate-to-severe ophthalmopathy, Clinical Activity Score at least 3, NOSPECS at least 4, under 3 months' duration. Lactation, pregnancy, other autoimmune disease or uncontrolled infection excluded patients. V dropped 6 bases and J dropped 7; count of bases not matched to a gene: 5. The CDR3 totals 14 residues. Germline CDR1 SNHLY, CDR2 FYNNEI. TCR beta CDR3 region amplification was performed from RNA transcripts. With the HTBI primer set, the TCR CDR3 went through a first round of RT-PCR. TCRdb passed the multiplex PCR reads through MiXCR, listing each CDR3 protein once. The sample lists 300,000 to 500,000 distinct CDR3 sequences, about 14% occurring once.

The sequencing sample was made of blood. This clonotype originated in a man aged 50 or older with Graves' ophthalmopathy. This chain uses TRBV2 with TRBJ1-4; 10 bases agree with TRBD1. The CDR3, as DNA: TGTGCCAGCAGGGACAGGGGGTCGAGTGAAAAACTGTTTTTT. This codes for CASRDRGSSEKLFF.